This T cell receptor beta chain is drawn from a study of lymphopenia after photon versus proton radiotherapy. Study-level points and caveats: Authors raise, but do not show, better survival with proton therapy. After lymphocyte nadir, photon-treated repertoires showed oligoclonal expansion, especially CD8+ Temra. Photon-treated patients lost naive T cells and TCR diversity; proton-treated stayed stable.

Details on this clone: Its specificity is not known.

Clones were sequenced by immunoSEQ multiplex PCR, and TCRdb holds only the in-frame ones, with some missing. The repertoire includes 55,000 to 70,000 clones, around 87% of them detected once, and approximately 11% sits in the top ten. The TCR originated in a man older than 75 with esophageal cancer. Sequencing used peripheral blood, obtained from a patient treated with proton-based radiotherapy.

For the CDR3, the DNA is TGTGCCAGCGGGCTCAGTGGGACCCAATCCGGCTACACCTTC. Encoded protein: CASGLSGTQSGYTF. The V and J genes are TRBV7-9 and TRBJ1-2; possibly TRBD1 for D (5 bases). This CDR3 comprises 14 residues. Trimming removed 8 bases at V and 8 bases at J, with 21 bases between. The germline V gene encodes CDR1 SEHNR and CDR2 FQNEAQ (reference sequence). Complete variable domain (other parts from reference TRBV7-9 and TRBJ1-2): DTGVSQNPRHKITKRGQNVTFRCDPISEHNRLYWYRQTLGQGPEFLTYFQNEAQLEKSRLLSDRFSAERPKGSFSTLEIQRTEQGDSAMYLCASGLSGTQSGYTFGSGTRLTVV.